The 7 T cell receptor beta chains below were found in one sample sequenced in a study of cytomegalovirus exposure and HLA in healthy donors. The PCR had 60 Vbeta and 13 Jbeta primers. Profiled with immunoSEQ multiplex PCR; TCRdb holds only in-frame clones, not every one. The sample has roughly 250,000 clones, approximately 85% seen once. Specimen: PBMCs. Source of these receptors: a woman in her forties in good health and CMV-seropositive.

The rearrangement links TRBV4-3 to TRBJ1-4; tentatively, D is TRBD1 (6 bases). The CDR3 totals 15 residues. With 1 base removed from V and 8 bases from J, the gap between germline ends came to 14 bases. CDR1 and CDR2 (germline): LGHNA, YSLEER. Here the CDR3 reads CASSQGGGQREKLFF. CDR3 coding DNA: TGCGCCAGCAGCCAAGGTGGCGGACAGAGAGAAAAACTGTTTTTT.

The J gene is TRBJ2-3, the V gene TRBV4-3, with TRBD2 as a possible D gene (6 bases). This CDR3 is 14 amino acids long. Trimming removed 6 bases at V and 0 bases at J, with 10 bases between. Germline V gene sequence: CDR1 LGHNA, CDR2 YSLEER. CDR3 sequence (DNA): TGCGCCAGCAGGGAGGGGACTAGCACAGATACGCAGTATTTT. Translated: CASREGTSTDTQYF.

The rearrangement links TRBV19 to TRBJ2-5; 10 bases are shared with TRBD1. Germline CDR1 is LNHDA and CDR2 is SQIVND (reference sequence). The CDR3 is 13 residues long. After removal of 5 bases from V and 10 bases from J, the junction contained 7 bases not matched to a gene. The CDR3: CASSPRTGGNQYF. The CDR3 region has the DNA TGTGCCAGTAGTCCACGGACAGGGGGTAACCAGTACTTC.

V and J are TRBV13 and TRBJ2-1; 11 bases fit TRBD2. CDR1 is PRHDT, CDR2 FYEKMQ, per germline (reference sequence). Trimming at V came to 4 bases and at J to 5 bases, leaving 7 bases not matched to a gene. CDR3 length: 16 residues. The CDR3 protein is CASSSPGTSGNNEQFF. CDR3 DNA: TGTGCCAGCAGCTCCCCGGGGACTAGCGGTAACAATGAGCAGTTCTTC.

This chain uses TRBV2 with TRBJ1-4; D gene ambiguous. The CDR3 extends over 15 amino acids. The germline gives CDR1 SNHLY, CDR2 FYNNEI. V was shortened by 7 bases and J by 8 bases, with 20 bases between the two germline ends. CDR3 nucleotides: TGTGCCAGCAAGGCTGAGGGAGGCCCGTGGGAAAAACTGTTTTTT. Translation: CASKAEGGPWEKLFF.

V usage is TRBV14 and J usage is TRBJ1-5, with TRBD1 matching over 12 bases. V lost 1 base, J lost 5 bases, and 9 bases stayed unmatched. Per germline, CDR1 SGHDN and CDR2 FVKESK. The CDR3 contains 18 residues. The CDR3 sequence is CASSQVSTGTGGDQPQHF. In DNA, the CDR3 is TGTGCCAGCAGCCAAGTCTCGACCGGGACAGGGGGCGATCAGCCCCAGCATTTT. Full variable domain (outside the CDR3, taken from reference TRBV14 and TRBJ1-5): EAGVTQFPSHSVIEKGQTVTLRCDPISGHDNLYWYRRVMGKEIKFLLHFVKESKQDESGMPNNRFLAERTGGTYSTLKVQPAELEDSGVYFCASSQVSTGTGGDQPQHFGDGTRLSIL.

This chain links TRBV28 with TRBJ2-7, with TRBD1 matching 9 bases. Germline values: CDR1 MDHEN, CDR2 SYDVKM. The CDR3 covers 18 residues. The V segment lost 5 bases and the J segment 1 base; nucleotides outside the gene matches: 15. CDR3 loop: CASSDMTGGGLLSYEQYF. DNA for the CDR3: TGTGCCAGCAGTGATATGACAGGGGGGGGTCTTCTATCCTACGAGCAGTACTTC. Based on the CDR3 plus reference TRBV28 and TRBJ2-7, the full variable domain is DVKVTQSSRYLVKRTGEKVFLECVQDMDHENMFWYRQDPGLGLRLIYFSYDVKMKEKGDIPEGYSVSREKKERFSLILESASTNQTSMYLCASSDMTGGGLLSYEQYFGPGTRLTVT.